This T cell receptor beta chain was identified during a study of PD-L1 blockade in urothelial cancer. The protocol was immunoSEQ multiplex PCR, while the TCRdb copy is restricted to in-frame clones and leaves out a portion. The top ten hold roughly 3.5% of the sample, which has around 130,000 clones, roughly 84% seen once. V gave up 3 bases and J gave up 6 bases; unmatched junction bases: 9. The CDR3 is 15 amino acids. The germline V gene has CDR1 SGHTA and CDR2 FQGNSA. Time point described: pretreatment peripheral blood. Urothelial carcinoma, locally advanced or metastatic, affected the patients. The sample consisted of PBMCs, taken around atezolizumab (anti-PD-L1) treatment. The receptor was isolated from a man between 50 and 59 years old with urothelial cancer. J is TRBJ2-7 and V is TRBV7-2; 9 bases match TRBD2. The CDR3 sequence: CASSFNLAGSGEQYF. The CDR3 bases are TGTGCCAGCAGCTTTAACCTAGCGGGATCAGGCGAGCAGTACTTC.